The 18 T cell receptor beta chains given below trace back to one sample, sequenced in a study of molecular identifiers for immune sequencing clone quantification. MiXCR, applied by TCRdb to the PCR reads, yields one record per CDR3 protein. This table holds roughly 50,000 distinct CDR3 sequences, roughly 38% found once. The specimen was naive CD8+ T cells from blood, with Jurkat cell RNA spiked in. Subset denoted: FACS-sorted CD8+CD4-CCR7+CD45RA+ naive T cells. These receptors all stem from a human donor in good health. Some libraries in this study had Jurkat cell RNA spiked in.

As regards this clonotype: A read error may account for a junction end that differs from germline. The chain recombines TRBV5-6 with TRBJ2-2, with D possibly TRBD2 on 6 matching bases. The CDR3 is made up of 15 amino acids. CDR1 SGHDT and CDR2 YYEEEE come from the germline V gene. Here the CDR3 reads CASRFGLANTGGLFF. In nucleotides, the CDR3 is TGTGCCAGCCGGTTCGGCCTAGCGAACACCGGGGGGCTGTTTTTT.

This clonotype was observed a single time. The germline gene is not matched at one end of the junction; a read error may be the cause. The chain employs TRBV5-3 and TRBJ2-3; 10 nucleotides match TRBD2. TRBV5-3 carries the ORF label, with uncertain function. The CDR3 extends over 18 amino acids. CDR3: CASSLEGLAGARFSTQYF. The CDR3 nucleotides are TGTGCCAGCAGCTTGGAGGGGCTAGCGGGAGCGCGCTTTTCTACGCAGTATTTT.

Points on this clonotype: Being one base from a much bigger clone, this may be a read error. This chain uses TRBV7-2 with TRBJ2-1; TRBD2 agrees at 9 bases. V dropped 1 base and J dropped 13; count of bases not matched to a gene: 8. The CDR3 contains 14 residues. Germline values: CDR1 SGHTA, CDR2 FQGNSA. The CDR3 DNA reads TGTGCCAGCAGCTTAGGTCTAGCGGGAATCCAACAGTTCTTC. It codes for CASSLGLAGIQQFF. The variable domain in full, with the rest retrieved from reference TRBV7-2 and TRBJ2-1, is GAGVSQSPSNKVTEKGKDVELRCDPISGHTALYWYRQSLGQGLEFLIYFQGNSAPDKSGLPSDRFSAERTGGSVSTLTIQRTQQEDSAVYLCASSLGLAGIQQFFGPGTRLTVL.

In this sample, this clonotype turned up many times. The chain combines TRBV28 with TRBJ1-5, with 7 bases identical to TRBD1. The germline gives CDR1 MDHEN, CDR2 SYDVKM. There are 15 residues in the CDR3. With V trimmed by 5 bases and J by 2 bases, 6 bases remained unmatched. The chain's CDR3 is CASSPTGMGNQPQHF. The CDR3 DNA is TGTGCCAGCAGTCCGACAGGGATGGGCAATCAGCCCCAGCATTTT.

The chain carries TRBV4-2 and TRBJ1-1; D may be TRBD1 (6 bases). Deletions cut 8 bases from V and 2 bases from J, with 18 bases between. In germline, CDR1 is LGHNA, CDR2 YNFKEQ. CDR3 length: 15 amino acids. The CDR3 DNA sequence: TGTGCCAGCGGGGGGCCGGGAGAATTAAACACTGAAGCTTTCTTT. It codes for CASGGPGELNTEAFF.

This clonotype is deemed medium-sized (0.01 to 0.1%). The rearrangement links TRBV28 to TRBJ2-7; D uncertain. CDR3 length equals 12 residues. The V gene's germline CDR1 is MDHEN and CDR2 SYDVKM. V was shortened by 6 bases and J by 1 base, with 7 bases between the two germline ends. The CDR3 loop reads CASSLGSYEQYF. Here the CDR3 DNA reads TGTGCCAGCAGCTTGGGATCCTACGAGCAGTACTTC. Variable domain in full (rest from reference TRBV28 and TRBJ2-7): DVKVTQSSRYLVKRTGEKVFLECVQDMDHENMFWYRQDPGLGLRLIYFSYDVKMKEKGDIPEGYSVSREKKERFSLILESASTNQTSMYLCASSLGSYEQYFGPGTRLTVT.

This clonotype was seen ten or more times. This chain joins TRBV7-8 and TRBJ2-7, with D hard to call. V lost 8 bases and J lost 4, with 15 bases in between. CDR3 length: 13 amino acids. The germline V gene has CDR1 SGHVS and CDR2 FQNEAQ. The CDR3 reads CASASPPSYEQYF. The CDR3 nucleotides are TGTGCCAGCGCGTCCCCTCCTTCGTACGAGCAGTACTTC.

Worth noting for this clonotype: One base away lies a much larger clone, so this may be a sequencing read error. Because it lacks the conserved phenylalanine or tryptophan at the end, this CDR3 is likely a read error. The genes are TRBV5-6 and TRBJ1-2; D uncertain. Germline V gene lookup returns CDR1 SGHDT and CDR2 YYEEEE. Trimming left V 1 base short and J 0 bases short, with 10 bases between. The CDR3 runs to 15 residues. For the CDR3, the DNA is TGTGCCAGCAGCTTGCCCCCCGGAGCTAACTATGGCTACACCCTC. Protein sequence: CASSLPPGANYGYTL.

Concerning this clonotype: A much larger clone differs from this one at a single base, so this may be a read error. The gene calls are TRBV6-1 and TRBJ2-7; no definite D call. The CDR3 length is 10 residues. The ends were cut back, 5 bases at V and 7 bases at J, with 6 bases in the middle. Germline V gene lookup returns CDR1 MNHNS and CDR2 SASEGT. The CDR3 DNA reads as TGTGCCAGCAGTATGGGAGAGCAGTACTTC. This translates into CASSMGEQYF.

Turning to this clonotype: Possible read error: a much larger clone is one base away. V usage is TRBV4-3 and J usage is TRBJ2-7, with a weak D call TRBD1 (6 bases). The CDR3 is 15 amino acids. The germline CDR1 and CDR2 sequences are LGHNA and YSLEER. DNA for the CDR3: TGCGCCAGCAGCCAAGAGGTAGGGGGTACCTACGAGCAGTCCTTC. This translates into CASSQEVGGTYEQSF.

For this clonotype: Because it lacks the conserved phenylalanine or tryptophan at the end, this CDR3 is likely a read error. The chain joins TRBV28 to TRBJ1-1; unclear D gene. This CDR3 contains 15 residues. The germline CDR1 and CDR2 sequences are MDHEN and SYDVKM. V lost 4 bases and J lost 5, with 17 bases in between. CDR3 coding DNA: TGTGCCAGCAGTTCTACGCTTCTAGGGAGGACTGAAGCTTTCTAT. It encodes CASSSTLLGRTEAFY.

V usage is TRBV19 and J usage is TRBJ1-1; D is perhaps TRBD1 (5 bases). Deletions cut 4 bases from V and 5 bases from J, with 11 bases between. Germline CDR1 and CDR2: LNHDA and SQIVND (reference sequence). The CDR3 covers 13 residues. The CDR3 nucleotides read TGTGCCAGTAGTACATGGGGGAGGACTGAAGCTTTCTTT. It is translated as CASSTWGRTEAFF.

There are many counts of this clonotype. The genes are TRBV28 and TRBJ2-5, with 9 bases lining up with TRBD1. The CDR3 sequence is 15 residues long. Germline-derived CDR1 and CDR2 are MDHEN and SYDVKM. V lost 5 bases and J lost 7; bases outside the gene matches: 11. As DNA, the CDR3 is TGTGCCAGCAGTCCTTCCGGGACAGGGTTCGCGACCCAGTACTTC. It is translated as CASSPSGTGFATQYF.

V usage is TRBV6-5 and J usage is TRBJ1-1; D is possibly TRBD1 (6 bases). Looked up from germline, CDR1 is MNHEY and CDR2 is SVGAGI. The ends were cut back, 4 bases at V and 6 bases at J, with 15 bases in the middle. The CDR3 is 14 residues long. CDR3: CASSFGGGAAEAFF. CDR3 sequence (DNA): TGTGCCAGCAGTTTCGGGGGGGGGGCAGCTGAAGCTTTCTTT.

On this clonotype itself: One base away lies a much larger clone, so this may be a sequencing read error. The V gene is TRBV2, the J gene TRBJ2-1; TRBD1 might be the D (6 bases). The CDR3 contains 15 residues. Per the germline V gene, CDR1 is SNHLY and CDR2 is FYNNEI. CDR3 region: CASPRWAGENNEQCF. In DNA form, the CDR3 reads TGTGCCAGCCCCAGGTGGGCAGGGGAGAACAATGAGCAGTGCTTC.

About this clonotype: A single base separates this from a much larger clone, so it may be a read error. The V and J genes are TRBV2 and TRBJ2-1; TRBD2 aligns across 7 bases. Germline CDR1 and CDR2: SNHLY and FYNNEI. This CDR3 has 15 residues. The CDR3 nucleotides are TGTGCCAGCAGTGCACCTGGCGGGAGCTACAATGAGCAGATCTTC. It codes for CASSAPGGSYNEQIF. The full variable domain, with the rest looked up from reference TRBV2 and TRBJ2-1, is EPEVTQTPSHQVTQMGQEVILRCVPISNHLYFYWYRQILGQKVEFLVSFYNNEISEKSEIFDDQFSVERPDGSNFTLKIRSTKLEDSAMYFCASSAPGGSYNEQIFGPGTRLTVL.

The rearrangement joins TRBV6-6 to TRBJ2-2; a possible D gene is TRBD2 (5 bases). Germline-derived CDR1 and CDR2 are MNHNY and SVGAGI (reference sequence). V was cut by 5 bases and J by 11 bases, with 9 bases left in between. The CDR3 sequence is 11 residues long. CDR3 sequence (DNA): TGTGCCAGCAGTCCCGCGGGCGAGCTGTTTTTT. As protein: CASSPAGELFF.

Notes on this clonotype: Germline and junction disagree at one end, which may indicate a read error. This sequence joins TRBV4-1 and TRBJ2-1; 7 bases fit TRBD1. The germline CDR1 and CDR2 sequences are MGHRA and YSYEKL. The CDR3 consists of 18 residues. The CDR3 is CASSQDPPPDRDHKEQFF. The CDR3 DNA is TGCGCCAGCAGCCAAGATCCCCCCCCCGACAGGGACCACAAAGAGCAGTTCTTC.